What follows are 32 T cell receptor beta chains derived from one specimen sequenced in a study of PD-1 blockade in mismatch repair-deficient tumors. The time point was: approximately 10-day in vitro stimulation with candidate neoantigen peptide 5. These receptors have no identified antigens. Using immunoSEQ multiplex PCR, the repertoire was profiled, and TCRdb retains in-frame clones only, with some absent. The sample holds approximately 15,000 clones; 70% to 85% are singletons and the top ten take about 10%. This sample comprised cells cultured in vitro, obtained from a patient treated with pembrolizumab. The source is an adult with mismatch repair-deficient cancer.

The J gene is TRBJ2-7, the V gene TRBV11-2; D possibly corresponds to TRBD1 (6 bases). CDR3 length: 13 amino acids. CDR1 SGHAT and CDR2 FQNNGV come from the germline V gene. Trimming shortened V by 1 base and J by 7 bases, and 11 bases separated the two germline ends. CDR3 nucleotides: TGTGCCAGCAGCTTAGGCAGGGGCTGGGAGCAGTACTTC. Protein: CASSLGRGWEQYF.

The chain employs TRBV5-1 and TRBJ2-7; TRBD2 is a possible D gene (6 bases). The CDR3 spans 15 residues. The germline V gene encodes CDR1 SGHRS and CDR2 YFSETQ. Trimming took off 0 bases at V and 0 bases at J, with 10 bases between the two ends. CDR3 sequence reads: CASSLAPGVSYEQYF. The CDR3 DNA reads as TGCGCCAGCAGCTTGGCCCCGGGAGTCTCCTACGAGCAGTACTTC.

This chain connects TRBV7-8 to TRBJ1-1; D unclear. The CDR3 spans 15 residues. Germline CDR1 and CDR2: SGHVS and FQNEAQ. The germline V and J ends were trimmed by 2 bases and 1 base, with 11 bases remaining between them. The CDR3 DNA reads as TGTGCCAGCAGCTTAAACTTGTCGCCGAACACTGAAGCTTTCTTT. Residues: CASSLNLSPNTEAFF.

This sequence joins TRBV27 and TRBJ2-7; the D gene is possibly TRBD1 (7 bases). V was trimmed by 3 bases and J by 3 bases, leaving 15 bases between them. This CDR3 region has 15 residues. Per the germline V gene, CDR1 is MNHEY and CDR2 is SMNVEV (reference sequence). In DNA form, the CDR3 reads TGTGCCAGCAGTTTGGCGGGGACAGCGCTCTACGAGCAGTACTTC. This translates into CASSLAGTALYEQYF.

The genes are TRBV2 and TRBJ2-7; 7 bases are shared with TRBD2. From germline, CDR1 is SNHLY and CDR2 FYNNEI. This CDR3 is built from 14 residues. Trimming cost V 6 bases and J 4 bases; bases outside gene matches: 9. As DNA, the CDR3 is TGTGCCAGCAGCCCGACGGGGGGAGGGTACGAGCAGTACTTC. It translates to CASSPTGGGYEQYF.

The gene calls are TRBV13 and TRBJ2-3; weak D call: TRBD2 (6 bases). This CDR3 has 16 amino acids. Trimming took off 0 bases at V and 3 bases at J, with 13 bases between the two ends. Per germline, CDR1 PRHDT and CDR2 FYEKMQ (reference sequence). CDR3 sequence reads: CASSLGGGIGTDTQYF. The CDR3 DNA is TGTGCCAGCAGCTTAGGCGGGGGAATTGGGACAGATACGCAGTATTTT. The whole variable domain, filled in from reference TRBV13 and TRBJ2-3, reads AAGVIQSPRHLIKEKRETATLKCYPIPRHDTVYWYQQGPGQDPQFLISFYEKMQSDKGSIPDRFSAQQFSDYHSELNMSSLELGDSALYFCASSLGGGIGTDTQYFGPGTRLTVL.

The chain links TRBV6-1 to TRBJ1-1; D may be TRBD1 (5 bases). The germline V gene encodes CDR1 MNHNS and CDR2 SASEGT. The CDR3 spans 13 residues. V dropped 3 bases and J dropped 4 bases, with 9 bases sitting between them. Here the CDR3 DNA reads TGTGCCAGCAGTGATGAAAGGGGCACTGAAGCTTTCTTT. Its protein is CASSDERGTEAFF.

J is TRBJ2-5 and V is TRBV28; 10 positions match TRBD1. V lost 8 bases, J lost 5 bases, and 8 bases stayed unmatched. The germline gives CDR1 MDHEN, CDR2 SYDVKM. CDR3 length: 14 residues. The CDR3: CASGPTGGEETQYF. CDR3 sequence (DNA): TGTGCCAGCGGGCCGACAGGGGGCGAGGAGACCCAGTACTTC.

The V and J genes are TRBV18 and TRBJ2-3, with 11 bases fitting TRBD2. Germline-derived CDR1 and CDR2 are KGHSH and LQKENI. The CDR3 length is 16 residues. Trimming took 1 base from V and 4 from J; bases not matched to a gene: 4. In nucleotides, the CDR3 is TGTGCCAGCTCACCACTAGCGGGAGGGCCAGCAGATACGCAGTATTTT. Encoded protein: CASSPLAGGPADTQYF.

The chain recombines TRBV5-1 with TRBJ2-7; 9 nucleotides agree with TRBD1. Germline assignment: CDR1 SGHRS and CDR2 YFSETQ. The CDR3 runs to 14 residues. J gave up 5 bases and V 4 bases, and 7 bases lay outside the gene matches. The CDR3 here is CASSRGTGRDEQYF. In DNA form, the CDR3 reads TGCGCCAGCAGCAGGGGGACAGGGCGCGACGAGCAGTACTTC.

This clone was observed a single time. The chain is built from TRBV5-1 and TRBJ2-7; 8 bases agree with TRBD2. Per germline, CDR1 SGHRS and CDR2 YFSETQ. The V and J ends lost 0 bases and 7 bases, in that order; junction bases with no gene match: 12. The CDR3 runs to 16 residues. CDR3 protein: CASSLGGSSGRGEQYF. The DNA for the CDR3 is TGCGCCAGCAGCTTGGGGGGCTCGAGCGGGAGAGGTGAGCAGTACTTC.

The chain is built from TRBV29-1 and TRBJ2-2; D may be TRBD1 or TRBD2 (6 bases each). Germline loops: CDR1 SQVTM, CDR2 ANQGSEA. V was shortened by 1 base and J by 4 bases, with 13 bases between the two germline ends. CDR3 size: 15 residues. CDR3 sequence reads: CSVEGGALSTGELFF. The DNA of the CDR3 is TGCAGCGTTGAAGGGGGGGCGCTGAGCACCGGGGAGCTGTTTTTT.

CDR3: CASSLEGQGTREQYF. In nucleotides, the CDR3 is TGCGCCAGCAGCTTGGAGGGACAGGGGACACGCGAGCAGTACTTC. This chain uses TRBV5-1 with TRBJ2-7; 10 nucleotides match TRBD1. Germline CDR1 and CDR2: SGHRS and YFSETQ. The V segment lost 0 bases and the J segment 6 bases; nucleotides outside the gene matches: 6. CDR3 size: 15 residues.

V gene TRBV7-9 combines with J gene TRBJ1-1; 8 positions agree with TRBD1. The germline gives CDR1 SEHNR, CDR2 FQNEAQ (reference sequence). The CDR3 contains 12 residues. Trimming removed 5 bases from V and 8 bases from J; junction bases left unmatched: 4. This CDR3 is CASSPGDREAFF. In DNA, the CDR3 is TGTGCCAGCAGCCCTGGGGACAGGGAAGCTTTCTTT. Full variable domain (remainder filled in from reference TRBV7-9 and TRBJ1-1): DTGVSQNPRHKITKRGQNVTFRCDPISEHNRLYWYRQTLGQGPEFLTYFQNEAQLEKSRLLSDRFSAERPKGSFSTLEIQRTEQGDSAMYLCASSPGDREAFFGQGTRLTVV.

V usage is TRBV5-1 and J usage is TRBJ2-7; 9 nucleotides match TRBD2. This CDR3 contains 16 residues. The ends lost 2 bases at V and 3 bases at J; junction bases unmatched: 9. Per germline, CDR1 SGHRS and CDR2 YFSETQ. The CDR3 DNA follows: TGCGCCAGCAGCTTAATGATTGCGGGAGGGGGCTACGAGCAGTACTTC. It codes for CASSLMIAGGGYEQYF.

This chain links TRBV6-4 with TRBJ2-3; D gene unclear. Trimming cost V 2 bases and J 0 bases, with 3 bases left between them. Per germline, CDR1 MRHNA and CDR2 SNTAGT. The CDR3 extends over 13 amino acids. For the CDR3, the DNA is TGTGCCAGCAGTGACGGGAGCACAGATACGCAGTATTTT. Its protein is CASSDGSTDTQYF.

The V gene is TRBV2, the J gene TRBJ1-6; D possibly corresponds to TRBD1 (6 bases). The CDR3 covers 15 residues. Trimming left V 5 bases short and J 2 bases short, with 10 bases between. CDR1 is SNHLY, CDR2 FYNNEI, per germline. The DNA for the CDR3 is TGTGCCAGCAGTCCGCAGGGGCCCTATAATTCACCCCTCCACTTT. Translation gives CASSPQGPYNSPLHF.

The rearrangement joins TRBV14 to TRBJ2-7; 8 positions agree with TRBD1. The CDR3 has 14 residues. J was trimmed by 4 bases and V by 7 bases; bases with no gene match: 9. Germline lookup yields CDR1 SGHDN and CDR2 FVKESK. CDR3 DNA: TGTGCCAGCAACCCACAGGGGGTAAGGTACGAGCAGTACTTC. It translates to CASNPQGVRYEQYF.

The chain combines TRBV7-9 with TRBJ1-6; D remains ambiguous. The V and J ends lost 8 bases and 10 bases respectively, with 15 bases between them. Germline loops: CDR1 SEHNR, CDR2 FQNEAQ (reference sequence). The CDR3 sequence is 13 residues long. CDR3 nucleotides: TGTGCCAGCGGCGGCGGGGTGGGGTCACCCCTCCACTTT. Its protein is CASGGGVGSPLHF.

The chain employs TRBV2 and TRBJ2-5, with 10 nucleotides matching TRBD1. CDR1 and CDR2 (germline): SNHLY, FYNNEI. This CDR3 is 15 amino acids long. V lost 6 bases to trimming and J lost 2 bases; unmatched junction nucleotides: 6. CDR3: CASRPGQGLQETQYF. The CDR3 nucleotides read TGTGCCAGCAGGCCGGGACAGGGGTTACAAGAGACCCAGTACTTC.

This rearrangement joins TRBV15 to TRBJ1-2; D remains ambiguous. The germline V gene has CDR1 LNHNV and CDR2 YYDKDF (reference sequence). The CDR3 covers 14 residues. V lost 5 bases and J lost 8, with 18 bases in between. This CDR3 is CATSPGEAFGGYTF. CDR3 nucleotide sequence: TGTGCCACCAGCCCTGGGGAGGCTTTTGGGGGCTACACCTTC. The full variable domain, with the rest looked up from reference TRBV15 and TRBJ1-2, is DAMVIQNPRYQVTQFGKPVTLSCSQTLNHNVMYWYQQKSSQAPKLLFHYYDKDFNNEADTPDNFQSRRPNTSFCFLDIRSPGLGDTAMYLCATSPGEAFGGYTFGSGTRLTVV.

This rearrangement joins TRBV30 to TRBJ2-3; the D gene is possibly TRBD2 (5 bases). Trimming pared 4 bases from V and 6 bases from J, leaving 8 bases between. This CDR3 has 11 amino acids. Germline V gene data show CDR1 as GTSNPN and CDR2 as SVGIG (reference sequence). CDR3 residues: CAWTGLDTQYF. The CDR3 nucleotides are TGTGCCTGGACCGGACTTGATACGCAGTATTTT.

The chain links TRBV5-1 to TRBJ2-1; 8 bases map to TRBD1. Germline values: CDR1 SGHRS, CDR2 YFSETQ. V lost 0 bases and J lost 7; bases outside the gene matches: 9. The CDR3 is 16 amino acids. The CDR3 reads CASSLGTGPLGNEQFF. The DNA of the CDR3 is TGCGCCAGCAGCTTGGGGACAGGGCCGCTGGGGAATGAGCAGTTCTTC.

The CDR3 spells CASSVFFNPESPLHF. The CDR3, as DNA: TGTGCCAGCAGTGTTTTCTTCAACCCTGAATCACCCCTCCACTTT. This chain joins TRBV6-1 and TRBJ1-6; D unresolved. Trimming took off 4 bases at V and 10 bases at J, with 17 bases between the two ends. This CDR3 contains 15 residues. Germline CDR1 reads MNHNS; CDR2 reads SASEGT.

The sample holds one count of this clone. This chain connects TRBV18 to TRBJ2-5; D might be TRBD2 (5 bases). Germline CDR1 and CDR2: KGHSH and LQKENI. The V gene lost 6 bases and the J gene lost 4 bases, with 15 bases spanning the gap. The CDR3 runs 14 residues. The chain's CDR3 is CASSALRGRETQYF. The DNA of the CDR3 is TGTGCCAGCTCGGCCCTCCGCGGGCGAGAGACCCAGTACTTC.

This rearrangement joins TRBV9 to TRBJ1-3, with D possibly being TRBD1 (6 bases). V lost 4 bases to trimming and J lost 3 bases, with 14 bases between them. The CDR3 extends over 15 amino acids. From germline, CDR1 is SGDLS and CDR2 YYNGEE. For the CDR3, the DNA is TGTGCCAGCAGCCTCTCAGGGGTCGGTGGAAACACCATATATTTT. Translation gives CASSLSGVGGNTIYF.

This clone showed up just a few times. CDR3 sequence reads: CASSEDSNTGELFF. The CDR3 DNA follows: TGTGCCAGCAGCGAGGACAGTAACACCGGGGAGCTGTTTTTT. V and J are TRBV7-3 and TRBJ2-2; possibly TRBD1 for D (6 bases). Trimming left V 5 bases short and J 2 bases short, with 9 bases between. CDR3 length equals 14 residues. Germline-derived CDR1 and CDR2 are SGHTA and FQGTGA. The variable domain in full, with the rest retrieved from reference TRBV7-3 and TRBJ2-2, is GAGVSQTPSNKVTEKGKYVELRCDPISGHTALYWYRQSLGQGPEFLIYFQGTGAADDSGLPNDRFFAVRPEGSVSTLKIQRTERGDSAVYLCASSEDSNTGELFFGEGSRLTVL.

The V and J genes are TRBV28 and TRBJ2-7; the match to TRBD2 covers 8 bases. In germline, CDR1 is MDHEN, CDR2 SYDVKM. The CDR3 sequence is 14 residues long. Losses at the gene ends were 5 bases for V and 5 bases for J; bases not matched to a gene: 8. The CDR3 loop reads CASSTPGLGDEQYF. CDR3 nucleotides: TGTGCCAGCAGTACCCCGGGACTAGGTGACGAGCAGTACTTC.

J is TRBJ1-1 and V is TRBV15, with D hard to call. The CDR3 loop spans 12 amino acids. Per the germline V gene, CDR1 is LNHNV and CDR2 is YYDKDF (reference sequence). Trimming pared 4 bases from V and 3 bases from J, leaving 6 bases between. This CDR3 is CATSKRDTEAFF. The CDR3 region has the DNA TGTGCCACCAGCAAAAGGGACACTGAAGCTTTCTTT.

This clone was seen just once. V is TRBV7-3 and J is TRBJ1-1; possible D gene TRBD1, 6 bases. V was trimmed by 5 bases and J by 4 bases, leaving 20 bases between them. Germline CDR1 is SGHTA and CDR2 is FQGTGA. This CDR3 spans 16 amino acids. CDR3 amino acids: CASSLSAGHKTTEAFF. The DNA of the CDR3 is TGTGCCAGCAGCCTCTCCGCGGGACACAAGACCACTGAAGCTTTCTTT.

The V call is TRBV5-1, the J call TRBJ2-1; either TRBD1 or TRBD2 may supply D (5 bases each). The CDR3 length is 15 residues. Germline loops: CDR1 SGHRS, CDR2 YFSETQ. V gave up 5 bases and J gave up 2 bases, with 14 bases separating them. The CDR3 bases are TGCGCCAGCAGTCCGGCCGGGACCGCCTACAATGAGCAGTTCTTC. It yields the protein CASSPAGTAYNEQFF.

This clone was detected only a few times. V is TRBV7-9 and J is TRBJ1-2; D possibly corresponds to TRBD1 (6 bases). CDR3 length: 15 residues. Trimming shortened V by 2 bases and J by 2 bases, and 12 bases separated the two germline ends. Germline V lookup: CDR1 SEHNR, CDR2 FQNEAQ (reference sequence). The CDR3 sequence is CASSLSGANNYGYTF. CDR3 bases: TGTGCCAGCAGCTTATCAGGGGCCAACAACTATGGCTACACCTTC.